This T cell receptor beta chain was sequenced in a study of identical twins. About this clonotype itself: Its antigen is not known.

V gave up 0 bases and J gave up 2 bases, with 13 bases separating them. CDR3 length: 17 residues. Germline CDR1 MNHEY, CDR2 SVGAGI. Study-wide results and limits: For zero-insertion analyses, partial confounding could come from invariant MAIT and iNKT cells. Conclusions were drawn cross-sectionally by statistical analysis, without following the same donors.

TCRdb re-called the 5' RACE reads through MiXCR, storing one row per CDR3 protein. The sample holds fewer than 800,000 distinct CDR3 sequences, just over 7% seen once. The same specimen was also included in a second study, on yellow fever vaccine responses in identical twins.

This receptor was identified in a young woman in good health. Input material: PBMCs. This chain links TRBV6-5 with TRBJ1-4; D is perhaps TRBD1 (5 bases). The CDR3 sequence: CASSYSGRGSTNEKLFF. The CDR3 nucleotides are TGTGCCAGCAGTTACTCGGGAAGGGGTTCCACTAATGAAAAACTGTTTTTT.